These T cell receptor beta chains were read from a single sample in a study of T cells in tumors after PD-1 blockade. The protocol was immunoSEQ multiplex PCR, while the TCRdb copy is restricted to in-frame clones and leaves out a portion. The data contain about 19,000 clones, 65% to 85% of them seen just once; the ten biggest clones take up about a quarter. The specimen comprised PBMCs, sampled after anti-PD-1 therapy. These receptors were collected from a human donor with advanced basal cell or squamous cell carcinoma (not recorded which). CDR3s include the opening cysteine and the closing phenylalanine or tryptophan. D genes are given only for firm matches. Clone sizes are given selectively: once, few, many, or a class where the clone is expanded.

clone_size | j_call | d_call | v_call | cdr3_aa | cdr3_nt
NA | TRBJ1-5 | NA | TRBV19 | CASSMGRGGNQPQHF | TGTGCCAGTAGTATGGGAAGGGGGGGGAATCAGCCCCAGCATTTT
NA | TRBJ1-1 | NA | TRBV19 | CASSRQMNTEAFF | TGTGCCAGTAGTAGACAGATGAACACTGAAGCTTTCTTT
NA | TRBJ2-7 | NA | TRBV3-1/TRBV3-2 | CASSPGQVTYEQYF | TGTGCCAGCAGCCCAGGACAAGTAACCTACGAGCAGTACTTC
NA | TRBJ2-7 | NA | TRBV7-9 | CASSQGQQYEQYF | TGTGCCAGCAGCCAAGGACAGCAGTACGAGCAGTACTTC
NA | TRBJ1-2 | TRBD1 | TRBV4-2 | CASSQGIQGSVLNYGYTF | TGTGCCAGCAGCCAAGGGATACAGGGGTCTGTCCTTAACTATGGCTACACCTTC
NA | TRBJ2-1 | NA | TRBV19 | CASSPSSAPYNEQFF | TGTGCCAGTAGTCCCTCGTCGGCGCCCTACAATGAGCAGTTCTTC
NA | TRBJ2-3 | TRBD2 | TRBV28 | CASTAKGGPLDTQYF | TGTGCCAGCACCGCCAAGGGAGGGCCCCTGGATACGCAGTATTTT
NA | TRBJ2-5 | NA | TRBV7-3 | CASSPGVRETQYF | TGTGCCAGCAGCCCCGGGGTACGAGAGACCCAGTACTTC
NA | TRBJ2-7 | NA | TRBV7-9 | CASSLGREIDEQYF | TGTGCCAGCAGCTTAGGCAGGGAGATAGACGAGCAGTACTTC
NA | TRBJ1-2 | NA | TRBV5-1 | CASSFSGDPRPGYTF | TGCGCCAGCAGCTTTTCAGGGGACCCCCGGCCTGGCTACACCTTC
NA | TRBJ1-1 | TRBD1 | TRBV5-1 | CASSPNNRGGYTEAFF | TGCGCCAGCAGTCCGAATAACAGGGGAGGCTACACTGAAGCTTTCTTT
NA | TRBJ2-2 | TRBD1 | TRBV15 | CATSRGTGNTGELFF | TGTGCCACCAGCAGGGGGACAGGGAACACCGGGGAGCTGTTTTTT
NA | TRBJ2-7 | TRBD2 | TRBV7-3 | CASSLENPGTSGGKQYF | TGTGCCAGCAGCTTGGAAAACCCCGGGACTAGCGGGGGCAAGCAGTACTTC
NA | TRBJ1-3 | NA | TRBV3-1/TRBV3-2 | CASSPHSPTSGNTIYF | TGTGCCAGCAGCCCGCACAGCCCAACCTCTGGAAACACCATATATTTT
NA | TRBJ1-1 | NA | TRBV12-3/TRBV12-4 | CASSWAKNTEAFF | TGTGCCAGCAGTTGGGCAAAGAACACTGAAGCTTTCTTT
NA | TRBJ1-3 | NA | TRBV10-2 | CAREPRTVIHTIYF | TGCGCCAGAGAACCCAGGACAGTCATCCACACCATATATTTT
NA | TRBJ2-3 | TRBD2 | TRBV5-6 | CASSSTSGGRRDTQYF | TGTGCCAGCAGCTCTACTAGCGGGGGCCGACGGGATACGCAGTATTTT
NA | TRBJ2-7 | TRBD2 | TRBV5-4 | CASSSGLAGGTEQYF | TGTGCCAGCAGCTCGGGACTAGCGGGAGGAACCGAGCAGTACTTC
NA | TRBJ2-1 | TRBD2 | TRBV10-3 | CAISETGLAGFDEQFF | TGTGCCATCAGTGAGACGGGGCTAGCGGGATTCGATGAGCAGTTCTTC
NA | TRBJ1-4 | NA | TRBV2 | CASSGRENEKLFF | TGTGCCAGCAGTGGTCGGGAAAATGAAAAACTGTTTTTT
NA | TRBJ2-5 | NA | TRBV7-9 | CASSLAGPPGGETQYF | TGTGCCAGCAGCTTAGCTGGCCCCCCTGGCGGAGAGACCCAGTACTTC
NA | TRBJ2-4 | NA | TRBV13 | CASSLGLAGSNIQYF | TGTGCCAGCAGCTTAGGCTTGGCGGGTTCAAACATTCAGTACTTC
few | TRBJ1-5 | TRBD1 | TRBV6-5 | CASSYRGPNQPQHF | TGTGCCAGCAGTTACAGGGGGCCTAATCAGCCCCAGCATTTT
NA | TRBJ2-3 | TRBD2 | TRBV28 | CASSLPQLAGVSDTQYF | TGTGCCAGCAGTTTACCCCAACTAGCGGGAGTCTCAGATACGCAGTATTTT
NA | TRBJ2-2 | NA | TRBV7-9 | CASTYIGPATNTGELFF | TGTGCCAGCACCTATATTGGTCCCGCCACCAACACCGGGGAGCTGTTTTTT
NA | TRBJ2-3 | NA | TRBV7-2 | CASSRGGGLSTDTQYF | TGTGCCAGCAGCCGGGGAGGGGGACTTAGCACAGATACGCAGTATTTT
few | TRBJ1-3 | NA | TRBV7-9 | CASSLPGTDTIYF | TGTGCCAGCAGCTTACCCGGGACGGACACCATATATTTT
NA | TRBJ1-4 | TRBD1 | TRBV7-9 | CASSLGVGGELRSEKLFF | TGTGCCAGCAGCTTAGGGGTAGGGGGCGAATTAAGGAGTGAAAAACTGTTTTTT